This TCR beta chain was recovered during a study of lymphopenia after photon versus proton radiotherapy (dated by TCRdb to the late 2010s). General notes on the study: The immunological effects of photon versus proton radiation therapy were compared in patients with gastrointestinal tumors who developed high-grade lymphopenia. A cohort of around 21 patients with gastrointestinal tumors who received either photon or proton therapy and subsequently developed lymphopenia was included. The goal of the study was to characterize the differences between the two radiation modalities in how they affect the immune system. General findings and caveats noted by the study authors: The survival association was assessed only in patients who died, and the authors presented better survival with proton therapy as a possibility rather than a demonstrated result. Once the lymphocyte count had reached its nadir, the repertoires of photon-treated patients showed oligoclonal expansion, particularly of CD8+ Temra cells, and this expansion drove the decline in diversity. Relative stability during treatment was observed in proton-treated patients, whereas loss of naive T cells and TCR diversity and gain of effector/memory populations were observed in photon-treated patients. Across the cohort, among patients who died, a greater drop in TCR diversity after the nadir was inversely correlated with overall survival time.

CDR1 and CDR2, per the germline V gene, are SNHLY and FYNNEI. From its cysteine to its phenylalanine, the CDR3 spans 15 amino acids. The read is trimmed to its CDR3 DNA, 45 bases read in frame from base 1. Trimming takes 2 bases from V and 7 bases from J, and the germline ends sit 17 bases apart. Concerning this clone itself: This receptor's antigen is unknown. Nothing much larger sits one base from this clone, and base qualities are not available.

Libraries came from the immunoSEQ multiplex PCR assay. T cell repertoires were profiled by deep sequencing of rearranged TCR beta loci, alongside multiparametric flow cytometry. The table comes from immuneACCESS by way of TCRdb, which keeps in-frame sequences with V and J called. Part of the clones is missing from these tables; in studies checked, under half for an unresolved V gene and the rest for unknown reasons. This sample lists 25,000 to 30,000 clones; about 88% were detected once. Clones ranked in the top ten supply 0.65% to 0.85% of the sample. The specimen was peripheral blood, collected from a patient treated with photon-based radiotherapy. The clonotype comes from a woman aged 45-60 years with cholangiocarcinoma. This chain joins TRBV2 to TRBJ1-2, with TRBD1 perhaps the D gene, on 5 matching bases. CDR3 region: CASSEIGARTSGYTF. The DNA sequence is as follows: TGTGCCAGCAGTGAAATCGGGGCCCGAACGTCTGGCTACACCTTC.